This T cell receptor (beta chain) is from a study of blood T cell repertoires in COVID-19. Germline V lookup: CDR1 SGHVS, CDR2 FNYEAQ. The CDR3 extends over 15 amino acids. The V end was cut by 6 bases, the J end by 1 base, with 13 bases between. The method was immunoSEQ multiplex PCR; TCRdb's version includes in-frame clones alone and lacks a portion of them. The sample consists of about 26,000 clones, more than 75% of them appearing once. The clonotype originates from a human donor in a cohort sampled during active COVID-19. The donor label of this sample is uncertain. Sequenced input: peripheral blood. J is TRBJ2-1 and V is TRBV7-6, with D possibly matching TRBD1 (6 bases). For the CDR3, the DNA is TGTGCCAGCAGTCGGAGACAGGCTTCCTACAATGAGCAGTTCTTC. Its translation is CASSRRQASYNEQFF.